Here is one TCR beta chain with its context. Germline V lookup: CDR1 SQVTM, CDR2 ANQGSEA. This CDR3 comprises 10 residues. The ends were cut back, 5 bases at V and 5 bases at J, with 6 bases in the middle. This sample is drawn from a study of cytomegalovirus exposure and HLA in healthy donors. Clones were read by immunoSEQ multiplex PCR, and TCRdb kept only the in-frame ones, dropping some. The sample includes approximately 100,000 clones, about 90% of them seen just once. Input material: PBMCs. The chain combines TRBV29-1 with TRBJ2-5, with D unclear. This receptor was obtained from a woman between 18 and 29 years old in good health and CMV-seronegative. The CDR3 bases are TGCAGCGTTACATGGGAGACCCAGTACTTC. Translated: CSVTWETQYF. The whole variable domain, filled in from reference TRBV29-1 and TRBJ2-5, reads SAVISQKPSRDICQRGTSLTIQCQVDSQVTMMFWYRQQPGQSLTLIATANQGSEATYESGFVIDKFPISRPNLTFSTLTVSNMSPEDSSIYLCSVTWETQYFGPGTRLLVL.